This T cell receptor (beta chain) was profiled in a study of shared clonotypes between healthy human individuals. Around 30,000 T cell genomes, or approximately 0.2 ug DNA, went into the sorted-subset replicate PCRs. Profiled with immunoSEQ multiplex PCR; TCRdb holds only in-frame clones, not every one. The repertoire holds 2 million to 2.5 million clones, approximately 96% seen once, with more than 0.1% in the top ten. Remarks on this clone: Its specificity is unknown.

Study-wide results and caveats: Among the subsets, naive ones generally showed larger estimated richness than memory ones.

The CDR3 spans 14 residues. The germline V gene has CDR1 SGHRS and CDR2 YFSETQ. After removal of 1 base from V and 4 bases from J, the junction contained 4 bases not matched to a gene. The genes are TRBV5-1 and TRBJ1-1; the match to TRBD1 covers 7 bases. The specimen was naive CD4+ T cells sorted from blood. Subset noted: CD45RA+ positively selected. The source is a man between 18 and 29 years old in good health. The CDR3 reads CASSLRQGATEAFF. CDR3 sequence (DNA): TGCGCCAGCAGCTTGAGACAGGGCGCCACTGAAGCTTTCTTT. The full variable domain, rest sourced from reference TRBV5-1 and TRBJ1-1, is KAGVTQTPRYLIKTRGQQVTLSCSPISGHRSVSWYQQTPGQGLQFLFEYFSETQRNKGNFPGRFSGRQFSNSRSEMNVSTLELGDSALYLCASSLRQGATEAFFGQGTRLTVV.